This TCR beta chain emerged from a study of blood T cell repertoires in COVID-19 (TCRdb year 2020). About the study as a whole: The collaborator samples originated in the United States, Italy and Spain and spanned the acute and convalescent phases of COVID-19. A freely available public database, intended as a resource for researchers studying the immune response to SARS-CoV-2, is where the repertoires were released. The prospective study material was composed of cDNA or gDNA derived from T cells, B-cell-depleted T cells, or PBMCs. Samples came from the ongoing ImmuneRACE study (first 160 participants) plus 1,254 subjects from 6 global collaborators. Deeply sampled blood TCRbeta repertoires from subjects exposed to, actively infected with, or recovered from COVID-19 were included in the dataset. Where available, HLA class I and class II types were taken from metadata supplied by the sample provider and were not determined by assay-based typing. A de-identified subject ID, COVID-19 status, age in years and sex were almost always included in the sample metadata.

Participants in the prospective study were enrolled through a virtual design, were aged about 18 to 100 years, and lived in roughly 24 United States geographic areas. In the prospective study, participants were assigned to cohorts based on the clinical history participants reported in a screening survey and a study questionnaire. For ImmuneRACE Cohort 3, a participant was defined as recovered based on two consecutive negative NP/OP PCR tests, clearance by a healthcare professional, or resolution of symptoms. In the prospective study, whole blood, serum and a nasopharyngeal or oropharyngeal swab were collected from each participant by mobile phlebotomists. Additional blood draws and questionnaires over an approximately 2-month period could optionally be provided by prospective study participants. Prospective study blood samples were shipped either frozen or at room temperature before DNA extraction.

The immunoSEQ Assay, a bias-controlled multiplex PCR, was used to amplify TCRbeta CDR3 regions from genomic DNA. Processing in the source paper ran as follows. Nucleated cell counts per sample were estimated from amplification of reference gene primers within the assay. To quantify the absolute abundance of each unique TCRbeta CDR3 rearrangement, sequence reads were collapsed and filtered. Productive Simpson clonality was computed per sample as the square root of Simpson's diversity index over productive rearrangements. TCRdb took over this immuneACCESS table, retaining in-frame rearrangements with V and J assigned. Such tables are incomplete; in checked studies, under half of the missing clones stem from an unresolved V gene, and the remainder is unexplained. From that table come the V and J calls and clone size; the DNA was used to work out D and trimming. For this sample the table gives a few hundred thousand clones, of which less than 95% were detected only once. Of the sample, about 0.57% falls within the top ten clones.

From cysteine to phenylalanine, the CDR3 is 12 amino acids long. The DNA shown is the 36-base CDR3, in frame from base 1. V loses 3 bases, J loses 5 bases, and the germline ends lie 7 bases apart. Concerning this clone itself: Its antigen is currently not known. No base quality information exists; no much larger clone differs at one position.

Broad study findings and their caveats: Clinical and demographic metadata were provided uncurated, with the amount varying by source and participant.

This TCR was sampled from a man between 18 and 35 years old who had recovered from COVID-19. Sequencing was carried out using PBMCs or T cells enriched from blood (not recorded which). The chain couples TRBV12-3 or TRBV12-4 to TRBJ1-2; the D gene is not confidently resolved. The DNA sequence reads TGTGCCAGCAGTTTCAGGATTTATGGCTACACCTTC. This translates into CASSFRIYGYTF.